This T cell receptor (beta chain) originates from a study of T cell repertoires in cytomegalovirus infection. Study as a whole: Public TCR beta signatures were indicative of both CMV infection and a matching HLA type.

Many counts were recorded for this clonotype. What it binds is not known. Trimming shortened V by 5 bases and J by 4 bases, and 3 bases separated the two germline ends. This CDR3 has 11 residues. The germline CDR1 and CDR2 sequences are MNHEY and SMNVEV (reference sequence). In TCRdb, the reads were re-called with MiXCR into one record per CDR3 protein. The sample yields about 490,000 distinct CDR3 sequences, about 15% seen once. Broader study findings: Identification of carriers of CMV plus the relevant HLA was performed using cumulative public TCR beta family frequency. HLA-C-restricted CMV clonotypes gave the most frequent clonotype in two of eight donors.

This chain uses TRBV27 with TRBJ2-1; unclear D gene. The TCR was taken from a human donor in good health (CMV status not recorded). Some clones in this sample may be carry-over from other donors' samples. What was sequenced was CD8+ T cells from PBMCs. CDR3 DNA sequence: TGTGCCAGCAGTCGATACAATGAGCAGTTCTTC. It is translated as CASSRYNEQFF.